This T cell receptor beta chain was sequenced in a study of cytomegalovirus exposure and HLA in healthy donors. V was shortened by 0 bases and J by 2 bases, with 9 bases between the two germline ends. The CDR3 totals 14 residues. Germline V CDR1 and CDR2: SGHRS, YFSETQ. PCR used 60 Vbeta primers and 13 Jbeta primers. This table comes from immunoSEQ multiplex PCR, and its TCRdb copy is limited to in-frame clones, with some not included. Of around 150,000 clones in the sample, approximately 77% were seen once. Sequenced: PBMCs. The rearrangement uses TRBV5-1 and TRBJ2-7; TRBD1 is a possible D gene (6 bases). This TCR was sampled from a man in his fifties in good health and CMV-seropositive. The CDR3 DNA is TGCGCCAGCAGCTTGGGTTCAGGGGCCTACGAGCAGTACTTC. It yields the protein CASSLGSGAYEQYF.